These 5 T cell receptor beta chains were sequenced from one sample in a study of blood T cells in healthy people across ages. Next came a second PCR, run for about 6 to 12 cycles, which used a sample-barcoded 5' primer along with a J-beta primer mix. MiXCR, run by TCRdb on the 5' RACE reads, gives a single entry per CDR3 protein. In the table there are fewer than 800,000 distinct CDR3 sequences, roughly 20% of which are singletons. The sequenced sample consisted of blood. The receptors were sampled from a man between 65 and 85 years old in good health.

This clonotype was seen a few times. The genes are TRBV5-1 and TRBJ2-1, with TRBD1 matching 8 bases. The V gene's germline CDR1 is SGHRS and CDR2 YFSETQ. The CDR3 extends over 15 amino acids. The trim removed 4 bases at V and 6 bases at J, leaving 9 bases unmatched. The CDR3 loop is CASSADGQGRNEQFF. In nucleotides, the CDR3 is TGCGCCAGCAGCGCCGACGGACAGGGCCGCAATGAGCAGTTCTTC. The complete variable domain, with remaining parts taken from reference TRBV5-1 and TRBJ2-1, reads KAGVTQTPRYLIKTRGQQVTLSCSPISGHRSVSWYQQTPGQGLQFLFEYFSETQRNKGNFPGRFSGRQFSNSRSEMNVSTLELGDSALYLCASSADGQGRNEQFFGPGTRLTVL.

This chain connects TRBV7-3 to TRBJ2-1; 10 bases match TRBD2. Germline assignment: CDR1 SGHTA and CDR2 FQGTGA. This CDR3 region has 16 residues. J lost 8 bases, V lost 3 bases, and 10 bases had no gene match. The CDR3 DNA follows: TGTGCCAGCAGCTTGGTGCCTAGCGGGAGTCTGGATGAGCAGTTCTTC. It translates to CASSLVPSGSLDEQFF. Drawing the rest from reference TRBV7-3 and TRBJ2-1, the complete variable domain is GAGVSQTPSNKVTEKGKYVELRCDPISGHTALYWYRQSLGQGPEFLIYFQGTGAADDSGLPNDRFFAVRPEGSVSTLKIQRTERGDSAVYLCASSLVPSGSLDEQFFGPGTRLTVL.

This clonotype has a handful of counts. In nucleotides, the CDR3 is TGCAGCGTTCAGGCGTTTCAGGGGACTGAAGCTTTCTTT. This translates into CSVQAFQGTEAFF. V gene TRBV29-1 combines with J gene TRBJ1-1; tentative D call: TRBD1 (6 bases). CDR3 length: 13 amino acids. The V and J ends lost 5 bases and 5 bases respectively, with 15 bases between them. Germline loops: CDR1 SQVTM, CDR2 ANQGSEA.

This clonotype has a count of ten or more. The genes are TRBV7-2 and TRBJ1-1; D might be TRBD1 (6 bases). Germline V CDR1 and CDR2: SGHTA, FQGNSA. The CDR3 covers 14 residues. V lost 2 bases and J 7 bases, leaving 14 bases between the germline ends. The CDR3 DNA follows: TGTGCCAGCAGCTTACTGGGGGCGCGTCGTGAAGCTTTCTTT. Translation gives CASSLLGARREAFF.

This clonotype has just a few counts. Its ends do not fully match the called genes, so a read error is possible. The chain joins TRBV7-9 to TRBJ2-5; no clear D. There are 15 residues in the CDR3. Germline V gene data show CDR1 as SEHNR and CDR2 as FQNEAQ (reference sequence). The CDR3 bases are TGTGCCAGCAGCTTAGCTAGCCCTAGAGGCCAAGGCCAGTTCTTT. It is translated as CASSLASPRGQGQFF.